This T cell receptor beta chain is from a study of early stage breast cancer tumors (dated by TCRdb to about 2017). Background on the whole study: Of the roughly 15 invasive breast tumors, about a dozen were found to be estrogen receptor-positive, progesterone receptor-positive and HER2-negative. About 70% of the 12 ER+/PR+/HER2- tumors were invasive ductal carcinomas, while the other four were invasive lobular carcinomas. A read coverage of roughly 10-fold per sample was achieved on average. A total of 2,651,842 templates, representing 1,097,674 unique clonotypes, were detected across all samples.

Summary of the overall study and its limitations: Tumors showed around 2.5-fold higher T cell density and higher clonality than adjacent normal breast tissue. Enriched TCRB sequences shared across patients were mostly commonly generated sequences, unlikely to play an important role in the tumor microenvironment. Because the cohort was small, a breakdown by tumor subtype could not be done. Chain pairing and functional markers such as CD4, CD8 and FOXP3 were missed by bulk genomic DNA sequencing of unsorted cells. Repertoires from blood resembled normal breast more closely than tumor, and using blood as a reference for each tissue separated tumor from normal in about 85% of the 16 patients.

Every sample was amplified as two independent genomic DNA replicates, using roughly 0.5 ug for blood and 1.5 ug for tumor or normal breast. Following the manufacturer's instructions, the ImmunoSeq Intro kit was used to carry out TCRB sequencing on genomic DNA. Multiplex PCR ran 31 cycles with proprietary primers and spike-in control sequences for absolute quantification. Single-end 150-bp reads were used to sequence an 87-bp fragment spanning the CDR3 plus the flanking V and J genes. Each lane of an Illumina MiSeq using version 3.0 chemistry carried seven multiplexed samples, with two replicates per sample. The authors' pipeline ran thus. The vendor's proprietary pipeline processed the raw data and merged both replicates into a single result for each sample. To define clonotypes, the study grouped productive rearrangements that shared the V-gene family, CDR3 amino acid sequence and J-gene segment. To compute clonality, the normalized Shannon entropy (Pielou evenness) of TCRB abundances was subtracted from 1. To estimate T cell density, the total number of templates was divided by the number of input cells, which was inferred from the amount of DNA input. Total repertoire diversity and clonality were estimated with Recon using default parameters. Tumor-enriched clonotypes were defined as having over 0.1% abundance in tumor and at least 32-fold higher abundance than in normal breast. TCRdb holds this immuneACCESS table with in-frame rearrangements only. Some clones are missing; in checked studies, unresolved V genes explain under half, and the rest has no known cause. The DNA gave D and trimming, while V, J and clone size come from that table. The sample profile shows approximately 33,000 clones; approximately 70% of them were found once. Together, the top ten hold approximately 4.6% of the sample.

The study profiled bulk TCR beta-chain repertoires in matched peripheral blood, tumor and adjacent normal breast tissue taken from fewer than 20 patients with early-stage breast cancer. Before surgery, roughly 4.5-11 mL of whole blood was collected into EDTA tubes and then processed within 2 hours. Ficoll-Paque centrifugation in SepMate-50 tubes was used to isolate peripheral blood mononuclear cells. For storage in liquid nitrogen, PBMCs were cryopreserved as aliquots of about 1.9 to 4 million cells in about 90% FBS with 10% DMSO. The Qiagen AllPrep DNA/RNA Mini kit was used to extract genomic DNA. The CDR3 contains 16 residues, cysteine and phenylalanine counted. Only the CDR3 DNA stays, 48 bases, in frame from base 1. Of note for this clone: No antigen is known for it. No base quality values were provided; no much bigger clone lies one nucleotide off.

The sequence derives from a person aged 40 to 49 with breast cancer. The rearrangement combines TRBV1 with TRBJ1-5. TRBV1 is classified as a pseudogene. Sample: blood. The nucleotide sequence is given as TGCACCAGCAGCCAACCCCCCTGGGGGACGAGTCAGCCCCAGCATTTT. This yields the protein CTSSQPPWGTSQPQHF.